This T cell receptor (beta chain) was profiled in a study of T cell responses to AZD1222 COVID-19 vaccine. Germline loops: CDR1 MNHEY, CDR2 SMNVEV (reference sequence). V shed 6 bases, J shed 1 base, and the junction held 11 bases outside the gene matches. The CDR3 consists of 16 residues. Sequenced by immunoSEQ multiplex PCR; TCRdb stores in-frame clones only, minus some. Of 210,000 or so clones detected, around 93% appear once; the ten largest clones hold less than 1.2%. The rearrangement joins TRBV27 to TRBJ1-1, with 7 bases matching TRBD1. The TCR sequence derives from an adult in good health. The source was peripheral blood, collected on day 0 of MenACWY control vaccination. The CDR3 sequence is CASRDRQGRKNTEAFF. The CDR3, as DNA: TGTGCCAGCAGAGACCGACAGGGTCGGAAGAACACTGAAGCTTTCTTT.